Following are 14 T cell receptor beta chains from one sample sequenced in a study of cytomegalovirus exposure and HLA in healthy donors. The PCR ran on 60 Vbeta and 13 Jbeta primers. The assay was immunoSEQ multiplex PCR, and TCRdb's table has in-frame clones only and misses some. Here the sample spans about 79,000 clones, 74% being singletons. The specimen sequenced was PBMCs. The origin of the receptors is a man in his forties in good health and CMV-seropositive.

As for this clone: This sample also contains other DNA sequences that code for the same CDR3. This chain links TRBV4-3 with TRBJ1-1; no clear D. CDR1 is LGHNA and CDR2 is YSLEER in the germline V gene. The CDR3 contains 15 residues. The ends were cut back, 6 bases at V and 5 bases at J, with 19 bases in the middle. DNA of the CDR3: TGCGCCAGCAGTAACACCCAGGTTGGTGGGACTGAAGCTTTCTTT. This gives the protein CASSNTQVGGTEAFF.

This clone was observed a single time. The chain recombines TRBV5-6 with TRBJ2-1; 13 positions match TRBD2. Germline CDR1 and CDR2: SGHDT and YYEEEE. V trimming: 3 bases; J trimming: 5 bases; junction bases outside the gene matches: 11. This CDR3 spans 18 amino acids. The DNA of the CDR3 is TGTGCCAGCAGCTGGGGACTAGCGGGGCTTACAGCCCACAATGAGCAGTTCTTC. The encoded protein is CASSWGLAGLTAHNEQFF.

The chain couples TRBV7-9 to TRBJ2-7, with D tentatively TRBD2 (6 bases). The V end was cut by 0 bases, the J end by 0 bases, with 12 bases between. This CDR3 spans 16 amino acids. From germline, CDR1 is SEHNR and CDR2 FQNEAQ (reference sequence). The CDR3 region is CASSLALASDSYEQYF. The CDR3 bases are TGTGCCAGCAGCTTAGCGCTGGCTAGCGACTCCTACGAGCAGTACTTC.

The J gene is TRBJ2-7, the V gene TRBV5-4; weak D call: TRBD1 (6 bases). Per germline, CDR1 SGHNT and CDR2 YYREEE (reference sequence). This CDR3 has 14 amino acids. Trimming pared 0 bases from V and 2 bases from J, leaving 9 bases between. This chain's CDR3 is CASSLDRTAYEQYF. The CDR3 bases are TGTGCCAGCAGCTTGGATAGGACAGCCTACGAGCAGTACTTC.

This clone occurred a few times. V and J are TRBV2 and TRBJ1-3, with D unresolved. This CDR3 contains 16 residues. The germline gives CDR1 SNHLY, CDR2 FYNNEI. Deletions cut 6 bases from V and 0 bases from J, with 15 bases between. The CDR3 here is CASSSLGGDSGNTIYF. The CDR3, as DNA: TGTGCCAGCAGCAGCTTAGGCGGCGACTCTGGAAACACCATATATTTT.

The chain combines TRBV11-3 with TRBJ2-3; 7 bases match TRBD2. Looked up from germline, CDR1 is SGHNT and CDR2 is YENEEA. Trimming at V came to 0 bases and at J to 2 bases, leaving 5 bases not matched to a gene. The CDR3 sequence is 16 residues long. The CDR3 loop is CASSLERLAATDTQYF. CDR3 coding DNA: TGTGCCAGCAGCTTAGAAAGGCTAGCGGCCACAGATACGCAGTATTTT.

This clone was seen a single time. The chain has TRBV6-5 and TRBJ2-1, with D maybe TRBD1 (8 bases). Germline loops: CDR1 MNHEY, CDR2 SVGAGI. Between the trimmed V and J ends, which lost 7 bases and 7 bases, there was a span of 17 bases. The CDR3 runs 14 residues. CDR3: CASTRGREWNEQFF. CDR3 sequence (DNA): TGTGCCAGCACCAGGGGGCGGGAGTGGAATGAGCAGTTCTTC.

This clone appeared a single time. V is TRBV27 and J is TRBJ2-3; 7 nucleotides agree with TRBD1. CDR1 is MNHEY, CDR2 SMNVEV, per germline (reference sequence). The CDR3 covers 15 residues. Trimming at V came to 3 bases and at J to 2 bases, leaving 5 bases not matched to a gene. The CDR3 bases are TGTGCCAGCAGTTTCATAGGACAGGCCACAGATACGCAGTATTTT. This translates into CASSFIGQATDTQYF.

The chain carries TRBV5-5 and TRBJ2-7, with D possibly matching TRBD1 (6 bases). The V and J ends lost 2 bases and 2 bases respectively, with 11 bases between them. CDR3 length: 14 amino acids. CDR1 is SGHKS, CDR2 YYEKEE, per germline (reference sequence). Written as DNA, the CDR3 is TGTGCCAGCAGCTTCGGCAGGGGTCCCTACGAGCAGTACTTC. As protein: CASSFGRGPYEQYF.

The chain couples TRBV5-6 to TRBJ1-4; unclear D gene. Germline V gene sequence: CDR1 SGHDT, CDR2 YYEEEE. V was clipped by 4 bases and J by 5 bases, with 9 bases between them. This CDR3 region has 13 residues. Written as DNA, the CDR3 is TGTGCCAGCAGCCCCCGGGTGAATGAAAAACTGTTTTTT. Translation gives CASSPRVNEKLFF.

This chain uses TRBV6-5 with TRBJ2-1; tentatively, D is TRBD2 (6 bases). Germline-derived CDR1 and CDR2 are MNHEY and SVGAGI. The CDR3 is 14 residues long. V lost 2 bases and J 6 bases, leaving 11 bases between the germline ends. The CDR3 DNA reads TGTGCCAGCAGTTACCAAAGCGGGTCCAATGAGCAGTTCTTC. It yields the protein CASSYQSGSNEQFF.

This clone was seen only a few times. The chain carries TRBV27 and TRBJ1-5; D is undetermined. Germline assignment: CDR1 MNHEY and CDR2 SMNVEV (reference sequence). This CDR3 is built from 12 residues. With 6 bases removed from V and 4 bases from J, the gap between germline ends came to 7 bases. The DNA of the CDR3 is TGTGCCAGCAGGTCCGGTAATCAGCCCCAGCATTTT. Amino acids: CASRSGNQPQHF.

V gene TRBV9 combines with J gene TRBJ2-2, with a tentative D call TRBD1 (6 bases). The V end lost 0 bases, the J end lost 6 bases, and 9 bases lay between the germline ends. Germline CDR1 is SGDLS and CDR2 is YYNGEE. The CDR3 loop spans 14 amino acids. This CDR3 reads CASSVGSGAGELFF. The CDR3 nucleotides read TGTGCCAGCAGCGTAGGTTCAGGGGCCGGGGAGCTGTTTTTT.

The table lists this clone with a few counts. This CDR3 reads CASSDPRANTGELFF. CDR3 bases: TGTGCCAGCAGTGATCCCAGGGCGAACACCGGGGAGCTGTTTTTT. V usage is TRBV25-1 and J usage is TRBJ2-2; possibly TRBD1 for D (5 bases). The CDR3 consists of 15 residues. Germline values: CDR1 MGHDK, CDR2 SYGVNS. Trimming shortened V by 3 bases and J by 0 bases, and 8 bases separated the two germline ends.